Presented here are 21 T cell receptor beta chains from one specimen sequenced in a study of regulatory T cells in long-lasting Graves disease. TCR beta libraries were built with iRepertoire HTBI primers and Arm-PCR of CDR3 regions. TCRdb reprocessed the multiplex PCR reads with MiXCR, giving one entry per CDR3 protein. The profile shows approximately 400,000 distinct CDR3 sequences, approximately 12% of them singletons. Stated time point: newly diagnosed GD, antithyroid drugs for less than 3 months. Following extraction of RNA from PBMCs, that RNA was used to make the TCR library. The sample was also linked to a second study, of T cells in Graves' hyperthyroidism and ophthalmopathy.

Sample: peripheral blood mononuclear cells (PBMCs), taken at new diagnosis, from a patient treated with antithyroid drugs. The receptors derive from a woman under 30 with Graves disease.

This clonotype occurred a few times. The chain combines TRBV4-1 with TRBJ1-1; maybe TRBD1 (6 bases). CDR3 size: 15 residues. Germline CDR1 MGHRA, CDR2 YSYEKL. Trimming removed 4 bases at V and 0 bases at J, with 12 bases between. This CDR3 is CASSLWTDMNTEAFF. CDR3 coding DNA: TGCGCCAGCAGCCTCTGGACAGACATGAACACTGAAGCTTTCTTT.

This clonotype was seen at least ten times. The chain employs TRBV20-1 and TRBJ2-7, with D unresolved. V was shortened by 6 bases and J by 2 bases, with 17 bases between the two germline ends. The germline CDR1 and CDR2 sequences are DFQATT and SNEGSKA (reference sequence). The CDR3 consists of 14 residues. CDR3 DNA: TGCAGTGCGACGGCCTGGGATCCGACCTACGAGCAGTACTTC. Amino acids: CSATAWDPTYEQYF.

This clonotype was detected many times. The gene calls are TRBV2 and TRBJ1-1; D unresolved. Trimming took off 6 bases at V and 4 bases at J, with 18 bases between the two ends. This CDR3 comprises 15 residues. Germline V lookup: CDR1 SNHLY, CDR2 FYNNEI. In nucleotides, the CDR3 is TGTGCCAGCAGGGACTATATATCGACGGGCACTGAAGCTTTCTTT. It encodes CASRDYISTGTEAFF.

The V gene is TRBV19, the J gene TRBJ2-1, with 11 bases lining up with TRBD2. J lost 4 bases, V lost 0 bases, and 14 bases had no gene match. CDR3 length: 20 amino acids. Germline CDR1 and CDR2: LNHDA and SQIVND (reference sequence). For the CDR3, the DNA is TGTGCCAGTAGTATAGATGGGGTAGCGGGAGGGCGGGGGTCTTACAATGAGCAGTTCTTC. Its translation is CASSIDGVAGGRGSYNEQFF.

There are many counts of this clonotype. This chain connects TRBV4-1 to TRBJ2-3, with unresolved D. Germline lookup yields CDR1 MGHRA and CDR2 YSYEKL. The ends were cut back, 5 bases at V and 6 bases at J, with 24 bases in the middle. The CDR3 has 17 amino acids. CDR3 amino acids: CASSSRAGRSLGDTQYF. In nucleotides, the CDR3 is TGCGCCAGCAGCTCGAGAGCTGGACGGAGCCTCGGGGATACGCAGTATTTT.

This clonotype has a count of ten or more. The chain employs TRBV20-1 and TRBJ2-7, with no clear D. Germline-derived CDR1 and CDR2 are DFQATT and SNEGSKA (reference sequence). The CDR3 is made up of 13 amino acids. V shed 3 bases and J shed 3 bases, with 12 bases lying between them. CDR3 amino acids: CSASRGSSYEQYV. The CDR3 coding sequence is TGCAGTGCTAGCCGTGGCTCCAGCTACGAGCAGTACGTC.

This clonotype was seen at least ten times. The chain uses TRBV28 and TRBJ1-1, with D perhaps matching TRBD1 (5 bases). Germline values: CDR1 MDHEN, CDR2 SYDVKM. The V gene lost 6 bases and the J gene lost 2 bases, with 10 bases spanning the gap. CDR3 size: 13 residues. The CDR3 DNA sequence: TGTGCCAGCAGGGGGGACGTAAACACTGAAGCTTTCTTT. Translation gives CASRGDVNTEAFF.

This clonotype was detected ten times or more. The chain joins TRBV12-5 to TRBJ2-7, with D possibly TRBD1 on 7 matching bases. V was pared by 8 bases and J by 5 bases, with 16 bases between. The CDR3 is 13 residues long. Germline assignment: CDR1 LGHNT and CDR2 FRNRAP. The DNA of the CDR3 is TGTGCTAGTCGGCAGGGGGGAAATGACGAGCAGTACGTC. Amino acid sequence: CASRQGGNDEQYV.

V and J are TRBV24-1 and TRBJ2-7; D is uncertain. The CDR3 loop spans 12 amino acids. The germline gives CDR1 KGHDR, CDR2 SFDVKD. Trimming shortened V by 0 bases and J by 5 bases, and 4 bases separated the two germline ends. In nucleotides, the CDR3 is TGTGCCACCAGTGATTTGAGCCACGAGCAGTACTTC. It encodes CATSDLSHEQYF.

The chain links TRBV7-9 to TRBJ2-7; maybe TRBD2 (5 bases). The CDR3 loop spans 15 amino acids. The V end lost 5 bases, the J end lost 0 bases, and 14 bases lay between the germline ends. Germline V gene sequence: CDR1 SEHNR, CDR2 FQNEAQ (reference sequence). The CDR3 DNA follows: TGTGCCAGCAGCGTAAGGTCGGGGTACTCCTACGAGCAGTACGTC. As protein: CASSVRSGYSYEQYV.

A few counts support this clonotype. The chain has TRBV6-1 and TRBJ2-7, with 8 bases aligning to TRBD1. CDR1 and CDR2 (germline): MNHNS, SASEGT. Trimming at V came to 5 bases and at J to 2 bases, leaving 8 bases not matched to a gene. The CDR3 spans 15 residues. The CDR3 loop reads CASSKPGQEAYEQYV. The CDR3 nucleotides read TGTGCCAGCAGTAAACCGGGACAGGAGGCCTACGAGCAGTACGTC.

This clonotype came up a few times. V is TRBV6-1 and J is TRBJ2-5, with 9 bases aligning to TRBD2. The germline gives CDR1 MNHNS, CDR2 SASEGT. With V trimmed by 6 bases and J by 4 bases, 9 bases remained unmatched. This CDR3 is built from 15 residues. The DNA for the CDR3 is TGTGCCAGCAGACCCAGCGGGGGGTGGATAGAGACCCAGTACTTC. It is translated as CASRPSGGWIETQYF.

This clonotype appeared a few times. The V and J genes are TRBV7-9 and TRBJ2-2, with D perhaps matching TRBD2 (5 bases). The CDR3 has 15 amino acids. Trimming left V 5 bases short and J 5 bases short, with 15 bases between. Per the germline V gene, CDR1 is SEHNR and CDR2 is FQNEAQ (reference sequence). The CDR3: CASSRGMGLTGELFF. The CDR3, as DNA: TGTGCCAGCAGCCGGGGAATGGGGTTGACCGGGGAGCTGTTTTTT.

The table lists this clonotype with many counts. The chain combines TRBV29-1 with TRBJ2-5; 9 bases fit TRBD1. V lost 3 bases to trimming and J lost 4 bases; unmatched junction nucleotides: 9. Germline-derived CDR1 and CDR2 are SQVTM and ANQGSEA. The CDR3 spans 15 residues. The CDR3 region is CSVDGGTGFRETQYF. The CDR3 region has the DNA TGCAGCGTTGATGGAGGGACAGGGTTCCGAGAGACCCAGTACTTC.

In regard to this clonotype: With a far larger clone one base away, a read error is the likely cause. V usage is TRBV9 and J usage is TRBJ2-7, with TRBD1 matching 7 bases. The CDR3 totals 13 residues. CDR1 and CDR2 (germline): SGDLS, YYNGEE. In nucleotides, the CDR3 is TGTGCCATCAGCCCGACAGGGACCTACGAGCAGTACTTC. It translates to CAISPTGTYEQYF.

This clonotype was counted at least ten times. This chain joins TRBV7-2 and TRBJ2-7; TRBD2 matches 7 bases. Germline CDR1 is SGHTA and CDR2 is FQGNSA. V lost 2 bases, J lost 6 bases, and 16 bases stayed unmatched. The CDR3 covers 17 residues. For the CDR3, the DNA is TGTGCCAGCAGCTTACGGGGGTTCGGGGGGACCATTGGCGAGCAGTACTTC. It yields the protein CASSLRGFGGTIGEQYF. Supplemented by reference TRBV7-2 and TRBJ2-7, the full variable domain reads GAGVSQSPSNKVTEKGKDVELRCDPISGHTALYWYRQSLGQGLEFLIYFQGNSAPDKSGLPSDRFSAERTGGSVSTLTIQRTQQEDSAVYLCASSLRGFGGTIGEQYFGPGTRLTVT.

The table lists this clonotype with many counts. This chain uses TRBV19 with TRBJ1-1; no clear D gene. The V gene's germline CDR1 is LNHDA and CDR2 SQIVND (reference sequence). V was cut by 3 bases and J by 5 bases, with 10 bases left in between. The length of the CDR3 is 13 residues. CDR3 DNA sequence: TGTGCCAGTAGTATTAGTAAGGGAACTGAAGCTTTCTTT. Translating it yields CASSISKGTEAFF.

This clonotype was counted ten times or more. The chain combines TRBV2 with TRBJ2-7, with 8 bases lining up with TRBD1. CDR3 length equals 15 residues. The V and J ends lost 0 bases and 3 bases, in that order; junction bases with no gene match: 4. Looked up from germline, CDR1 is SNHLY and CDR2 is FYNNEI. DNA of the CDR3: TGTGCCAGCAGTGAAGCGCTTACAGGGGGCTACGAGCAGTACTTC. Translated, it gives CASSEALTGGYEQYF.

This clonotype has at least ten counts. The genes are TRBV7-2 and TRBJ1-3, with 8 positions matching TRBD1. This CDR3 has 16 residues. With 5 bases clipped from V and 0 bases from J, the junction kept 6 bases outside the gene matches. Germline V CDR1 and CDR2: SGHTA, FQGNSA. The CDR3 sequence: CASSPQGALSGNTIYF. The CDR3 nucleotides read TGTGCCAGCAGCCCCCAGGGGGCCCTCTCTGGAAACACCATATATTTT.

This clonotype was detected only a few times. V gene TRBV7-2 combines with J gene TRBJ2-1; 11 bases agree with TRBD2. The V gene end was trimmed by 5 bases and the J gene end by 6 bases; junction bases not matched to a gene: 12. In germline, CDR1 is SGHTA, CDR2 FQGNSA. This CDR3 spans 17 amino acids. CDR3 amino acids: CASSLRLAGTLFNEQFF. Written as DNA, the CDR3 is TGTGCCAGCAGCCTCCGACTAGCGGGAACCCTCTTCAATGAGCAGTTCTTC.

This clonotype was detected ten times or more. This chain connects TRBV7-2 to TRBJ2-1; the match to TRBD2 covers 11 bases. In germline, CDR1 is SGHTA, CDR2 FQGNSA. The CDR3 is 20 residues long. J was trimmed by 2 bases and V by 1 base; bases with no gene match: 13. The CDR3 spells CASSLELGVVAGGTYNEQFF. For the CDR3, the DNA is TGTGCCAGCAGCTTAGAACTCGGAGTGGTAGCGGGAGGGACCTACAATGAGCAGTTCTTC.